This T cell receptor beta chain emerged from a study of control samples from healthy donors and cancer patients. Germline values: CDR1 LNHNV, CDR2 YYDKDF (reference sequence). The V gene lost 3 bases and the J gene lost 0 bases, with 9 bases spanning the gap. The CDR3 extends over 16 amino acids. TCRdb's copy holds only in-frame clones and misses some; the assay was immunoSEQ multiplex PCR. The sample has 90,000 or so clones; 85% to 90% are singletons. Material for sequencing was PBMCs. The sequence derives from a woman aged 45-65 years with colorectal cancer. The rearrangement joins TRBV15 to TRBJ2-6; TRBD1 might be the D (5 bases). CDR3 DNA: TGTGCCACCAGCAGGTCGACAGTCTCTGGGGCCAACGTCCTGACTTTC. Its translation: CATSRSTVSGANVLTF.